These T cell receptor beta chains were read from a single sample in a study of brain T cells in children with intractable seizures. TCRdb keeps only in-frame clones here, not all; method: immunoSEQ multiplex PCR. The sample shows about 340,000 clones, about 93% of them seen only once. Sequenced material: peripheral blood, taken 4 to 5 months after surgery. The receptors derive from a boy under two years old with tuberous sclerosis and intractable seizures. CDR3s include the opening cysteine and the closing phenylalanine or tryptophan. The order of the fields is V gene, J gene, clone size, D gene, CDR3 protein, CDR3 DNA. A D gene is named only where the DNA matches it firmly. Clone sizes are given selectively: once, few, many, or a class where the clone is expanded.

TRBV30	TRBJ2-5	-	-	CAWSSLRGWETQYF	TGTGCCTGGAGTAGCCTCAGGGGATGGGAGACCCAGTACTTC
TRBV6-5	TRBJ2-2	-	-	CASREKHTGELFF	TGTGCCAGCAGAGAGAAGCACACCGGGGAGCTGTTTTTT
TRBV7-9	TRBJ2-2	-	-	CASSLKLAGALSSGELFF	TGTGCCAGCAGCTTAAAGCTAGCAGGGGCCCTAAGCTCCGGGGAGCTGTTTTTT
TRBV24-1	TRBJ1-2	-	-	CATSVGRRGYTF	TGTGCCACCAGTGTGGGTAGGCGCGGCTACACCTTC
TRBV5-1	TRBJ1-6	-	-	CASSLNRVGNSPLHF	TGCGCCAGCAGCTTAAACAGGGTGGGGAATTCACCCCTCCACTTT
TRBV6-5	TRBJ1-1	-	TRBD1	CASRTDRVNTEAFF	TGTGCCAGCAGGACAGACAGGGTGAACACTGAAGCTTTCTTT
TRBV6-5	TRBJ2-7	once	TRBD2	CASKVGGSSYEQYF	TGTGCCAGCAAGGTTGGCGGGAGCTCCTACGAGCAGTACTTC
TRBV7-9	TRBJ2-7	-	TRBD1	CASSLSGTDYEQYF	TGTGCCAGCAGCCTCTCCGGGACAGACTACGAGCAGTACTTC
TRBV19	TRBJ2-2	-	TRBD1	CASSIRQGLTGELFF	TGTGCCAGTAGCATACGACAGGGGCTGACCGGGGAGCTGTTTTTT
TRBV7-2	TRBJ2-5	-	TRBD2	CASSLVWRGGEKTQYF	TGTGCCAGCAGCTTAGTCTGGCGGGGGGGCGAGAAGACCCAGTACTTC
TRBV30	TRBJ2-1	-	-	CAWSPNYNEQFF	TGTGCCTGGAGTCCCAACTACAATGAGCAGTTCTTC